This T cell receptor (beta chain) originates from a study of shared clonotypes between healthy human individuals. The table came from immunoSEQ multiplex PCR; TCRdb's copy has only in-frame clones and leaves some out. Among over 800,000 clones listed, 80% to 95% were seen once. Unmatched junction bases numbered 8, after V lost 5 bases and J lost 4 bases. There are 14 residues in the CDR3. From germline, CDR1 is SGHVT and CDR2 SQSDAQ. Naive CD8 cells comprised CD45RO-negative, CCR7-positively selected cells, excluding terminally differentiated effector memory CD45RA+ cells. Sequencing was carried out using naive CD8+ T cells sorted from blood. This TCR derives from a man in his thirties or forties in good health. The genes are TRBV7-4 and TRBJ2-7; 7 nucleotides line up with TRBD2. CDR3 loop: CASSLGLGKYEQYF. CDR3 bases: TGTGCCAGCAGCCTCGGACTAGGGAAGTACGAGCAGTACTTC.